These 18 T cell receptor beta chains were all obtained from the same sample, sequenced in a study of human T cells and chemical hapten exposure. Unseparated into fractions, whole blood served as the source from which total RNA was extracted. TCRdb re-called the 5' RACE reads through MiXCR, storing one row per CDR3 protein. This sample has 65,000 to 95,000 distinct CDR3 sequences, with 7% to 8% found just once. The origin of the receptors is a male donor in good health.

The J gene is TRBJ1-6, the V gene TRBV7-2; 8 nucleotides line up with TRBD1. Germline V gives CDR1 SGHTA, CDR2 FQGNSA. This CDR3 has 15 amino acids. V was pared by 5 bases and J by 9 bases, with 9 bases of the junction left unmatched. CDR3: CASSLQGARGSPLHF. CDR3 nucleotide sequence: TGTGCCAGCAGCCTCCAGGGGGCGCGCGGTTCACCCCTCCACTTT.

CDR3 sequence (DNA): TGCAGTGCTAGAGGCCAGCGGCCCTACGAGCAGTACTTC. Protein sequence: CSARGQRPYEQYF. This chain connects TRBV20-1 to TRBJ2-7, with D possibly being TRBD2 (5 bases). Germline V gene lookup returns CDR1 DFQATT and CDR2 SNEGSKA (reference sequence). This CDR3 comprises 13 residues. Trimming stripped 1 base from V and 2 bases from J, with 9 bases between.

This clonotype has a count of ten or more. Relative to the germline gene, one junction end is altered; a read error may explain this. This chain connects TRBV7-9 to TRBJ2-1, with D perhaps TRBD1 (6 bases). The length of the CDR3 is 13 residues. Per the germline V gene, CDR1 is SEHNR and CDR2 is FQNEAQ (reference sequence). The CDR3 DNA reads as TGTGCCAGCAGCTCACTGAGGGACAAAGAGCAGTTCTTC. Translation: CASSSLRDKEQFF.

This clonotype was counted at least ten times. The chain has TRBV6-2 or TRBV6-3 and TRBJ2-2; D not certain. The V gene lost 5 bases and the J gene lost 2 bases, with 9 bases spanning the gap. Looked up from germline, CDR1 is MNHEY and CDR2 is SVGEGT. The CDR3 runs to 14 residues. Here the CDR3 DNA reads TGTGCCAGCAGTCACTATGGTAACACCGGGGAGCTGTTTTTT. Its protein is CASSHYGNTGELFF.

The gene calls are TRBV6-2 or TRBV6-3 and TRBJ1-1; TRBD1 is a possible D gene (6 bases). CDR3 length: 20 residues. Germline CDR1 reads MNHEY; CDR2 reads SVGEGT. The germline V and J ends were trimmed by 0 bases and 4 bases, with 27 bases remaining between them. CDR3 nucleotides: TGTGCCAGCAGTTACTCTGTCTCGTGGGGGCAGGGCCTTGGGGGCACTGAAGCTTTCTTT. Its translation: CASSYSVSWGQGLGGTEAFF.

This clonotype was seen a few times. The V gene is TRBV7-6, the J gene TRBJ2-3; no reliable D call. V dropped 5 bases and J dropped 3 bases, with 15 bases sitting between them. The CDR3 has 15 amino acids. CDR1 and CDR2 from the germline V gene are SGHVS and FNYEAQ. CDR3 nucleotides: TGTGCCAGCAGCAAGAGCCCCATAGGTACAGATACGCAGTATTTT. Translated, it gives CASSKSPIGTDTQYF.

This chain uses TRBV5-4 with TRBJ1-4; D is uncertain. Deletions cut 1 base from V and 8 bases from J, with 15 bases between. This CDR3 spans 15 amino acids. Per germline, CDR1 SGHNT and CDR2 YYREEE (reference sequence). DNA of the CDR3: TGTGCCAGCAGCTTGTATCGCGGACCGGGGGAAAAACTGTTTTTT. Its protein is CASSLYRGPGEKLFF. The full variable domain, with the rest looked up from reference TRBV5-4 and TRBJ1-4, is ETGVTQSPTHLIKTRGQQVTLRCSSQSGHNTVSWYQQALGQGPQFIFQYYREEENGRGNFPPRFSGLQFPNYSSELNVNALELDDSALYLCASSLYRGPGEKLFFGSGTQLSVL.

This sequence joins TRBV9 and TRBJ2-2; maybe TRBD1 (6 bases). The length of the CDR3 is 15 residues. The V gene lost 4 bases and the J gene lost 2 bases, with 12 bases spanning the gap. Germline V lookup: CDR1 SGDLS, CDR2 YYNGEE. This chain's CDR3 is CASSIRTDNTGELFF. The CDR3 DNA reads TGTGCCAGCAGCATAAGGACAGACAACACCGGGGAGCTGTTTTTT.

The genes are TRBV27 and TRBJ2-7; D call uncertain. This CDR3 has 13 residues. V lost 2 bases, J lost 3 bases, and 8 bases lay in between. Germline CDR1 reads MNHEY; CDR2 reads SMNVEV (reference sequence). CDR3 sequence (DNA): TGTGCCAGCAGTTTAGGCACTAACTACGAGCAGTACTTC. Translating it yields CASSLGTNYEQYF.

This clonotype has a handful of counts. The gene calls are TRBV7-2 and TRBJ2-1, with D unclear. V shed 5 bases and J shed 0 bases, with 11 bases lying between them. CDR3 length: 15 amino acids. Germline CDR1 and CDR2: SGHTA and FQGNSA. CDR3 protein: CASSLSVSSYNEQFF. The CDR3 bases are TGTGCCAGCAGCCTTTCCGTTAGCTCCTACAATGAGCAGTTCTTC.

This clonotype came up many times. This rearrangement joins TRBV29-1 to TRBJ2-1; either TRBD1 or TRBD2 may fit D (6 bases each). The CDR3 runs 14 residues. CDR1 and CDR2 (germline): SQVTM, ANQGSEA. Trimming took 5 bases from V and 8 from J, leaving 19 bases between them. The CDR3 DNA sequence: TGCAGCGTTAACTCTCCGCGAGGGGGGCATGAGCAGTTCTTC. Residues: CSVNSPRGGHEQFF.

This clonotype was counted only a few times. V and J are TRBV5-1 and TRBJ2-3; TRBD2 matches 7 bases. After removal of 3 bases from V and 3 bases from J, the junction contained 7 bases not matched to a gene. CDR1 is SGHRS and CDR2 is YFSETQ in the germline V gene. The CDR3 is 15 residues long. For the CDR3, the DNA is TGCGCCAGCAGCTCTAGCGGAGGTGATACAGATACGCAGTATTTT. Amino acids: CASSSSGGDTDTQYF.

This clonotype was counted ten times or more. The chain employs TRBV19 and TRBJ2-1; D is uncertain. In germline, CDR1 is LNHDA, CDR2 SQIVND (reference sequence). CDR3 length equals 13 residues. The ends were cut back, 3 bases at V and 2 bases at J, with 5 bases in the middle. The CDR3: CASSIRTYNEQFF. The CDR3 nucleotides read TGTGCCAGTAGTATCCGGACCTACAATGAGCAGTTCTTC.

This clonotype has a handful of counts. The chain combines TRBV3-1 with TRBJ2-7, with D perhaps TRBD1 or TRBD2 (5 bases each). Trimming stripped 6 bases from V and 0 bases from J, with 9 bases between. Per the germline V gene, CDR1 is LGHDT and CDR2 is YNNKEL (reference sequence). CDR3 length: 13 residues. CDR3 DNA sequence: TGTGCCAGCAGGGGACGGGACTCCTACGAGCAGTACTTC. Its protein product is CASRGRDSYEQYF.

This clonotype was seen more than once but under ten times. The rearrangement links TRBV11-3 to TRBJ2-2, with unresolved D. With 5 bases removed from V and 5 bases from J, the gap between germline ends came to 9 bases. In germline, CDR1 is SGHNT, CDR2 YENEEA. This CDR3 has 13 residues. In DNA, the CDR3 is TGTGCCAGCAGCCCCACCGTGACCGGGGAGCTGTTTTTT. It encodes CASSPTVTGELFF.

This clonotype was seen only once. This clone may be a read error of a much larger clone one base away. This sequence joins TRBV20-1 and TRBJ2-7, with 8 bases identical to TRBD1. CDR1 and CDR2 (germline): DFQATT, SNEGSKA (reference sequence). The CDR3 loop spans 12 amino acids. CDR3 protein: CRARGQGGEQYF. CDR3 coding DNA: TGCCGTGCCCGTGGACAGGGAGGCGAGCAGTACTTC.

This clonotype was detected ten times or more. The rearrangement uses TRBV7-9 and TRBJ2-3; TRBD1 or TRBD2 may be the D gene (5 bases each). From germline, CDR1 is SEHNR and CDR2 FQNEAQ (reference sequence). The V end was cut by 5 bases, the J end by 4 bases, with 19 bases between. This CDR3 has 16 amino acids. The CDR3, as DNA: TGTGCCAGCAGCCAAAACCAGGGACCTTCTCCAGATACGCAGTATTTT. Translated: CASSQNQGPSPDTQYF.

This clonotype has a count of ten or more. V gene TRBV20-1 combines with J gene TRBJ1-1; D uncertain. Germline CDR1 and CDR2: DFQATT and SNEGSKA (reference sequence). Trimming shortened V by 4 bases and J by 1 base, and 10 bases separated the two germline ends. CDR3 length: 13 residues. CDR3 bases: TGCAGTGCTAATGTCCCAGGGAACACTGAAGCTTTCTTT. Its protein is CSANVPGNTEAFF.